The 9 T cell receptor beta chains below come from one sample, sequenced in a study of T cell changes during pregnancy in multiple sclerosis. Assay used: immunoSEQ multiplex PCR; TCRdb lists only in-frame clones, some missing. The repertoire includes roughly 89,000 clones, 80% to 95% of them detected once, and about 3.9% sits in the top ten. Sequenced here: peripheral blood, sampled in the first trimester of pregnancy. All receptors derive from a female donor with multiple sclerosis, enrolled in a pregnancy study.

CDR3 bases: TGTGCCATCAAAGTGGGAGGGGAAGGAAAAGAGACCCAGTACTTC. It codes for CAIKVGGEGKETQYF. The chain joins TRBV6-6 to TRBJ2-5, with 7 bases fitting TRBD2. The trim removed 10 bases at V and 3 bases at J, leaving 14 bases unmatched. The germline CDR1 and CDR2 sequences are MNHNY and SVGAGI (reference sequence). This CDR3 comprises 15 residues.

The chain combines TRBV25-1 with TRBJ1-3; D perhaps matches TRBD1 (6 bases). Germline V gene lookup returns CDR1 MGHDK and CDR2 SYGVNS. The CDR3 is made up of 16 amino acids. Trimming stripped 4 bases from V and 2 bases from J, with 15 bases between. CDR3 sequence reads: CASSVYIAGAGNTIYF. In DNA form, the CDR3 reads TGTGCCAGCAGTGTATATATTGCAGGGGCTGGAAACACCATATATTTT.

This clone was seen only once. The V and J genes are TRBV13 and TRBJ2-5; maybe TRBD2 (6 bases). CDR1 is PRHDT, CDR2 FYEKMQ, per germline (reference sequence). The CDR3 is 14 amino acids. V lost 4 bases to trimming and J lost 4 bases, with 13 bases between them. The CDR3 protein is CASSSPRGGETQYF. The DNA for the CDR3 is TGTGCCAGCAGCTCCCCTAGGGGAGGAGAGACCCAGTACTTC.

The genes are TRBV15 and TRBJ1-2; the match to TRBD1 covers 9 bases. The CDR3 has 15 amino acids. V was pared by 3 bases and J by 4 bases, with 6 bases of the junction left unmatched. Germline loops: CDR1 LNHNV, CDR2 YYDKDF (reference sequence). In DNA, the CDR3 is TGTGCCACCAGCAGGGACAGGGGTTCAGCCTATGGCTACACCTTC. Translated, it gives CATSRDRGSAYGYTF.

The chain uses TRBV11-2 and TRBJ2-2; perhaps TRBD2 as D (6 bases). The length of the CDR3 is 14 residues. CDR1 is SGHAT, CDR2 FQNNGV, per germline. The V and J ends lost 1 base and 5 bases respectively, with 8 bases between them. CDR3 in amino acids: CASSLVGGTGELFF. The CDR3 region has the DNA TGTGCCAGCAGCTTAGTAGGAGGGACCGGGGAGCTGTTTTTT.

The CDR3 DNA reads TGTGCCAGCACCCCGGCGGGTTCTTACGAGCAGTACTTC. Its translation is CASTPAGSYEQYF. This chain joins TRBV27 and TRBJ2-7; the D gene is possibly TRBD2 (5 bases). Germline lookup yields CDR1 MNHEY and CDR2 SMNVEV (reference sequence). Trimming stripped 7 bases from V and 4 bases from J, with 14 bases between. The CDR3 has 13 amino acids.

V and J are TRBV4-2 and TRBJ2-5; 10 nucleotides agree with TRBD2. The CDR3 is 19 amino acids. J lost 1 base, V lost 2 bases, and 13 bases had no gene match. Germline V gene lookup returns CDR1 LGHNA and CDR2 YNFKEQ. The CDR3 sequence is CASSQTMGIAGGPQETQYF. The CDR3 DNA is TGTGCCAGCAGCCAAACGATGGGAATAGCGGGGGGACCCCAAGAGACCCAGTACTTC.

J is TRBJ2-7 and V is TRBV5-5; unclear D gene. CDR1 is SGHKS and CDR2 is YYEKEE in the germline V gene (reference sequence). This CDR3 spans 13 amino acids. V was trimmed by 2 bases and J by 3 bases, leaving 9 bases between them. DNA of the CDR3: TGTGCCAGCAGCTTAGAACAGCACTACGAGCAGTACTTC. Protein: CASSLEQHYEQYF.

The V call is TRBV7-9, the J call TRBJ2-7, with D maybe TRBD2 (7 bases). Trimming pared 0 bases from V and 7 bases from J, leaving 13 bases between. CDR1 is SEHNR and CDR2 is FQNEAQ in the germline V gene (reference sequence). CDR3 length: 14 amino acids. The CDR3 bases are TGTGCCAGCAGCTTAGCGGGGGGGCCATATGAGCAGTACTTC. This translates into CASSLAGGPYEQYF.